These 13 T cell receptor beta chains originate from one sample sequenced in a study of T-cell reconstitution after alpha-beta-depleted transplantation in children. Molecular barcoding with unique molecular identifiers was used for the TCRbeta library. From the PCR reads, TCRdb called clonotypes with MiXCR, one entry per CDR3 protein. The sample consists of 130,000 to 150,000 distinct CDR3 sequences, around 8.8% of them appearing once. Sequences were derived from PBMCs, mostly from graft donor cells, sampled 180 days after TCRalphabeta/CD19-depleted stem cell transplant. Receptors were obtained from a female patient aged 2-9 years who had a stem cell transplant for congenital amegakaryocytic thrombocytopenia, so the T cells may come from the graft donor.

This chain links TRBV7-1 with TRBJ2-3; 10 bases agree with TRBD1. TRBV7-1 is treated as an ORF (open reading frame) with a function not yet certain. Trimming took 5 bases from V and 4 from J; bases not matched to a gene: 9. CDR3 length: 16 residues. CDR3 coding DNA: TGTGCCAGCAGCGTCACGGGACAGGGGAATCCAGATACGCAGTATTTT. Translating it yields CASSVTGQGNPDTQYF.

This clonotype was found many times. The V call is TRBV12-3 or TRBV12-4, the J call TRBJ1-5; possible D gene TRBD1, 5 bases. Trimming removed 3 bases from V and 11 bases from J, with 11 bases in between. CDR3 length: 12 residues. The CDR3 DNA sequence: TGTGCCAGCAGTTTTGTGGGGGAGGCCCAGCATTTT. Translated: CASSFVGEAQHF.

This clonotype occurred a few times. The CDR3 region has the DNA TGTGCCAGCAGTTACTCGATGGTAGCAGGTGCGCAGTACTTC. It encodes CASSYSMVAGAQYF. J is TRBJ2-7 and V is TRBV6-5, with D unresolved. This CDR3 contains 14 residues. V was pared by 0 bases and J by 9 bases, with 15 bases between. Germline CDR1 and CDR2: MNHEY and SVGAGI.

This clonotype was recorded at least ten times. This sequence joins TRBV28 and TRBJ1-2; the D gene is possibly TRBD1 (5 bases). The V end lost 4 bases, the J end lost 4 bases, and 10 bases lay between the germline ends. Germline lookup yields CDR1 MDHEN and CDR2 SYDVKM. This CDR3 spans 13 amino acids. As DNA, the CDR3 is TGTGCCAGCAGTTGGGGGGTTGGCTATGGCTACACCTTC. Protein: CASSWGVGYGYTF.

This chain links TRBV5-1 with TRBJ2-7; 10 positions match TRBD1. The CDR3 is 14 amino acids. In germline, CDR1 is SGHRS, CDR2 YFSETQ. V lost 2 bases and J lost 6; bases outside the gene matches: 5. Here the CDR3 DNA reads TGCGCCAGCAGCTTCCGGGACAGGGGTGGCGAGCAGTACTTC. Amino acids: CASSFRDRGGEQYF.

In the case of this clonotype: This may come from a read error, since a much larger clone is one base off. CDR3 region: CSVEGWQKNTESFF. In DNA form, the CDR3 reads TGCAGCGTTGAGGGTTGGCAGAAGAACACTGAATCTTTCTTT. V gene TRBV29-1 combines with J gene TRBJ1-1; no clear D gene. The CDR3 consists of 14 residues. Germline CDR1 and CDR2: SQVTM and ANQGSEA.

This clonotype was seen repeatedly, ten times or more. The V call is TRBV4-1, the J call TRBJ1-5; perhaps TRBD1 as D (5 bases). CDR1 is MGHRA and CDR2 is YSYEKL in the germline V gene. CDR3 size: 15 residues. V shed 4 bases and J shed 0 bases, with 10 bases lying between them. The CDR3 loop reads CASSPRQYSNQPQHF. Written as DNA, the CDR3 is TGCGCCAGCAGCCCGCGACAGTATAGCAATCAGCCCCAGCATTTT.

This clonotype has a count of ten or more. This chain connects TRBV7-9 to TRBJ2-3; D is possibly TRBD1 or TRBD2 (5 bases each). The CDR3 length is 12 residues. The V gene's germline CDR1 is SEHNR and CDR2 FQNEAQ (reference sequence). V lost 0 bases and J 13 bases, leaving 11 bases between the germline ends. CDR3 sequence reads: CASSLARDVEYF. In DNA form, the CDR3 reads TGTGCCAGCAGCTTAGCCAGGGACGTGGAGTATTTT.

This clonotype was counted ten times or more. The chain couples TRBV20-1 to TRBJ2-7, with D unresolved. The CDR3 runs 12 residues. Germline V gene data show CDR1 as DFQATT and CDR2 as SNEGSKA (reference sequence). V lost 5 bases, J lost 3 bases, and 11 bases lay in between. The CDR3 DNA is TGCAGTGCTTCGGCGCCTCTCTACGAGCAGTACTTC. It is translated as CSASAPLYEQYF.

The V call is TRBV15, the J call TRBJ1-5; no reliable D call. Germline assignment: CDR1 LNHNV and CDR2 YYDKDF (reference sequence). Trimming left V 0 bases short and J 0 bases short, with 12 bases between. This CDR3 comprises 17 residues. CDR3 nucleotides: TGTGCCACCAGCAGAGAGAACGGCCGTAATAGCAATCAGCCCCAGCATTTT. Translating gives CATSRENGRNSNQPQHF.

This clonotype was seen repeatedly, ten times or more. V and J are TRBV20-1 and TRBJ2-1; TRBD2 matches 7 bases. Trimming took 4 bases from V and 8 from J; bases not matched to a gene: 5. Germline-derived CDR1 and CDR2 are DFQATT and SNEGSKA (reference sequence). The CDR3 is made up of 12 amino acids. The CDR3 DNA reads as TGCAGTGCTAAGCGGGATTCTTATGAGCAGTTCTTC. Its protein product is CSAKRDSYEQFF.

Many counts were recorded for this clonotype. The V call is TRBV10-3, the J call TRBJ2-1; D remains ambiguous. The V and J ends lost 2 bases and 3 bases respectively, with 14 bases between them. The CDR3 has 16 amino acids. In germline, CDR1 is ENHRY, CDR2 SYGVKD. The CDR3 nucleotides are TGTGCCATCAGTGAGGCGACGCCAGCGTACTACAATGAGCAGTTCTTC. This gives the protein CAISEATPAYYNEQFF.

This clonotype has more than one count but fewer than ten. This chain uses TRBV3-1 with TRBJ2-7; TRBD2 aligns across 13 bases. V lost 5 bases, J lost 3 bases, and 4 bases stayed unmatched. Germline V gives CDR1 LGHDT, CDR2 YNNKEL (reference sequence). The CDR3 consists of 15 residues. The CDR3 loop is CASSETSGRSYEQYF. The CDR3 coding sequence is TGTGCCAGCAGCGAGACTAGCGGGAGGAGCTACGAGCAGTACTTC.